One and the same sample provided the 21 T cell receptor beta chains below, sequenced in a study of CD8+ T cells in alopecia areata. Treatment of the sample: oral pan-JAK inhibitor, 5-10 mg twice daily. Isolated RNA was reverse transcribed into cDNA used as the sequencing template. The protocol was immunoSEQ multiplex PCR, while the TCRdb copy is restricted to in-frame clones and leaves out a portion. The sample carries 150,000 to 200,000 clones, around 49% recorded once. The source was CD8+ T cells sorted from blood, collected at approximately week 52, from a patient treated with tofacitinib. Receptors were obtained from a human donor with alopecia areata.

In this sample, this clone turned up a few times. The chain couples TRBV4-1 to TRBJ1-5; D is undetermined. The CDR3 loop spans 16 amino acids. Germline CDR1 reads MGHRA; CDR2 reads YSYEKL. V lost 1 base and J 0 bases, leaving 10 bases between the germline ends. The CDR3 here is CASSQARGNSNQPQHF. CDR3 bases: TGCGCCAGCAGCCAAGCGAGAGGGAATAGCAATCAGCCCCAGCATTTT.

The rearrangement links TRBV15 to TRBJ2-5; maybe TRBD2 (6 bases). CDR1 is LNHNV and CDR2 is YYDKDF in the germline V gene (reference sequence). The CDR3 runs to 12 residues. The V and J ends lost 9 bases and 2 bases respectively, with 10 bases between them. The CDR3 protein is CATRGLQETQYF. The CDR3 nucleotides read TGTGCCACAAGAGGACTACAAGAGACCCAGTACTTC. The complete variable domain, with remaining parts taken from reference TRBV15 and TRBJ2-5, reads DAMVIQNPRYQVTQFGKPVTLSCSQTLNHNVMYWYQQKSSQAPKLLFHYYDKDFNNEADTPDNFQSRRPNTSFCFLDIRSPGLGDTAMYLCATRGLQETQYFGPGTRLLVL.

CDR3 loop: CASSRGLESLYF. The CDR3 DNA reads as TGTGCCAGCAGTCGGGGACTCGAAAGTCTGTACTTC. The genes are TRBV7-9 and TRBJ2-7, with D maybe TRBD2 (6 bases). V lost 6 bases and J 12 bases, leaving 18 bases between the germline ends. The CDR3 spans 12 residues. The germline V gene encodes CDR1 SEHNR and CDR2 FQNEAQ (reference sequence).

This clone was seen a handful of times. This sequence joins TRBV5-1 and TRBJ2-7; weak D call: TRBD1 (6 bases). This CDR3 contains 12 residues. CDR1 and CDR2 (germline): SGHRS, YFSETQ. Trimming left V 4 bases short and J 5 bases short, with 10 bases between. The CDR3 DNA reads TGCGCCAGCAGCCAACAGGGACACGAGCAGTACTTC. This encodes CASSQQGHEQYF.

This sequence joins TRBV11-2 and TRBJ2-5; no firm D call. CDR3 length: 13 amino acids. Germline assignment: CDR1 SGHAT and CDR2 FQNNGV. V lost 2 bases to trimming and J lost 4 bases, with 8 bases between them. In DNA, the CDR3 is TGTGCCAGCAGCTTAAACTCCGCAGAGACCCAGTACTTC. Translating gives CASSLNSAETQYF.

With respect to this clone: Other DNA sequences within the sample encode an identical CDR3. V and J are TRBV11-2 and TRBJ1-5; D not resolved. Trimming pared 0 bases from V and 5 bases from J, leaving 5 bases between. The germline CDR1 and CDR2 sequences are SGHAT and FQNNGV. This CDR3 is 13 amino acids long. In nucleotides, the CDR3 is TGTGCCAGCAGCTTAGACGGGGATCAGCCCCAGCATTTT. Residues: CASSLDGDQPQHF.

The chain combines TRBV29-1 with TRBJ2-5; D uncertain. CDR1 and CDR2 from the germline V gene are SQVTM and ANQGSEA. This CDR3 comprises 14 residues. The V end lost 3 bases, the J end lost 4 bases, and 15 bases lay between the germline ends. The CDR3 here is CSVEGTGWGETQYF. DNA for the CDR3: TGCAGCGTTGAGGGCACGGGTTGGGGAGAGACCCAGTACTTC.

The chain carries TRBV5-6 and TRBJ2-7, with D possibly called TRBD1 or TRBD2 (6 bases each). The germline V gene has CDR1 SGHDT and CDR2 YYEEEE. V lost 2 bases, J lost 3 bases, and 15 bases lay in between. This CDR3 is 15 amino acids long. The CDR3: CASSFFGGGNYEQYF. The DNA for the CDR3 is TGTGCCAGCAGCTTTTTCGGAGGGGGGAACTACGAGCAGTACTTC.

This clone has more than one count but fewer than ten. The J gene is TRBJ1-1, the V gene TRBV5-6; no reliable D call. The CDR3 is 15 residues long. From germline, CDR1 is SGHDT and CDR2 YYEEEE. V lost 3 bases to trimming and J lost 0 bases, with 12 bases between them. The CDR3 loop is CASSSPTEMNTEAFF. The CDR3 DNA reads as TGTGCCAGCAGCTCCCCGACCGAAATGAACACTGAAGCTTTCTTT.

This chain joins TRBV10-3 and TRBJ1-5; 7 bases agree with TRBD1. CDR1 and CDR2 (germline): ENHRY, SYGVKD. V lost 3 bases, J lost 7 bases, and 6 bases stayed unmatched. This CDR3 spans 14 amino acids. The DNA of the CDR3 is TGTGCCATCAGTGACCAAGGGACAGACCAGCCCCAGCATTTT. It codes for CAISDQGTDQPQHF.

The V call is TRBV15, the J call TRBJ2-7; no definite D call. The CDR3 sequence is 12 residues long. Germline assignment: CDR1 LNHNV and CDR2 YYDKDF (reference sequence). V lost 0 bases, J lost 1 base, and 1 base lay in between. CDR3 sequence (DNA): TGTGCCACCAGCAGAGATTCCTACGAGCAGTACTTC. It translates to CATSRDSYEQYF.

This clone has just a few counts. This chain links TRBV25-1 with TRBJ1-1, with D hard to call. CDR1 MGHDK and CDR2 SYGVNS come from the germline V gene. V lost 0 bases and J 6 bases, leaving 11 bases between the germline ends. This CDR3 is 14 amino acids long. CDR3 sequence (DNA): TGTGCCAGCAGTGAATATCCACAGATTCCTGAAGCTTTCTTT. Residues: CASSEYPQIPEAFF. Drawing the rest from reference TRBV25-1 and TRBJ1-1, the complete variable domain is EADIYQTPRYLVIGTGKKITLECSQTMGHDKMYWYQQDPGMELHLIHYSYGVNSTEKGDLSSESTVSRIRTEHFPLTLESARPSHTSQYLCASSEYPQIPEAFFGQGTRLTVV.

This clone was seen many times. Other DNA variants within this sample encode the same CDR3. The V call is TRBV7-9, the J call TRBJ1-1, with D hard to call. Between the trimmed V and J ends, which lost 5 bases and 4 bases, there was a span of 14 bases. CDR3 length equals 14 residues. The V gene's germline CDR1 is SEHNR and CDR2 FQNEAQ (reference sequence). CDR3 nucleotides: TGTGCCAGCAGCCCGGGGTTGTTGGGCACTGAAGCTTTCTTT. Residues: CASSPGLLGTEAFF.

The DNA for the CDR3 is TGCGCCAGCAGCTTGGGCCTCCAAGAGACCCAGTACTTC. Translation gives CASSLGLQETQYF. The gene calls are TRBV5-1 and TRBJ2-5, with D uncertain. This CDR3 has 13 amino acids. V gave up 0 bases and J gave up 1 base, with 4 bases separating them. Per germline, CDR1 SGHRS and CDR2 YFSETQ. The full variable domain, rest sourced from reference TRBV5-1 and TRBJ2-5, is KAGVTQTPRYLIKTRGQQVTLSCSPISGHRSVSWYQQTPGQGLQFLFEYFSETQRNKGNFPGRFSGRQFSNSRSEMNVSTLELGDSALYLCASSLGLQETQYFGPGTRLLVL.

This chain links TRBV12-5 with TRBJ2-3; 7 bases map to TRBD1. V trimming: 2 bases; J trimming: 4 bases; junction bases outside the gene matches: 6. Germline assignment: CDR1 LGHNT and CDR2 FRNRAP. CDR3 length: 15 residues. The CDR3 protein is CASGLHGQDSDTQYF. The CDR3 DNA reads TGTGCTAGTGGTTTGCACGGACAGGATTCAGATACGCAGTATTTT.

The chain recombines TRBV5-1 with TRBJ1-2; D uncertain. Between the trimmed V and J ends, which lost 0 bases and 6 bases, there was a span of 9 bases. CDR1 is SGHRS and CDR2 is YFSETQ in the germline V gene. The CDR3 runs to 13 residues. The CDR3 loop reads CASSLAVADGYTF. DNA for the CDR3: TGCGCCAGCAGCTTGGCGGTCGCCGATGGCTACACCTTC. The whole variable domain, filled in from reference TRBV5-1 and TRBJ1-2, reads KAGVTQTPRYLIKTRGQQVTLSCSPISGHRSVSWYQQTPGQGLQFLFEYFSETQRNKGNFPGRFSGRQFSNSRSEMNVSTLELGDSALYLCASSLAVADGYTFGSGTRLTVV.

The gene calls are TRBV25-1 and TRBJ2-5; D possibly uses TRBD1 or TRBD2 (5 bases each). V was shortened by 3 bases and J by 1 base, with 15 bases between the two germline ends. This CDR3 is built from 16 residues. CDR1 is MGHDK, CDR2 SYGVNS, per germline. The CDR3 protein is CASSDPEGAGQETQYF. The CDR3 nucleotides read TGTGCCAGCAGTGACCCGGAAGGGGCGGGCCAAGAGACCCAGTACTTC.

This chain uses TRBV4-3 with TRBJ1-5; D call uncertain. Germline lookup yields CDR1 LGHNA and CDR2 YSLEER. Trimming removed 0 bases at V and 3 bases at J, with 12 bases between. The CDR3 runs to 16 residues. CDR3 DNA sequence: TGCGCCAGCAGCCAAGATCGCAGTAAACTCAATCAGCCCCAGCATTTT. This encodes CASSQDRSKLNQPQHF.

This clone showed up just a few times. The chain couples TRBV7-8 to TRBJ1-1; tentative D call: TRBD1 (5 bases). The CDR3 spans 15 residues. Trimming took 6 bases from V and 3 from J, leaving 17 bases between them. The germline gives CDR1 SGHVS, CDR2 FQNEAQ. The DNA of the CDR3 is TGTGCCAGCAGTCCTCCCCCCCAGGGTTACACTGAAGCTTTCTTT. Translating gives CASSPPPQGYTEAFF.

This clone was observed a few times. The genes are TRBV23-1 and TRBJ2-1; D is possibly TRBD1 (5 bases). TRBV23-1 is an ORF; its function is uncertain. The CDR3 is 16 amino acids. The ends were cut back, 0 bases at V and 5 bases at J, with 14 bases in the middle. CDR3: CASSQSAQALDNEQFF. The CDR3 nucleotides are TGCGCCAGCAGTCAATCGGCACAGGCGCTTGACAATGAGCAGTTCTTC.

This clone was observed a handful of times. CDR3 in DNA: TGTGCCACCAGCAGAGATCCCACAGGGACAGATACGCAGTATTTT. It is translated as CATSRDPTGTDTQYF. V is TRBV15 and J is TRBJ2-3; the D gene is possibly TRBD1 (6 bases). The length of the CDR3 is 15 residues. CDR1 and CDR2 (germline): LNHNV, YYDKDF (reference sequence). The germline V and J ends were trimmed by 0 bases and 3 bases, with 10 bases remaining between them.